The sequence of this T cell receptor (beta chain) was determined in a study of radiotherapy plus CTLA-4 blockade in lung cancer listed by TCRdb under 2018. In terms of the full investigation: Among enrolled patients, under 20% had an objective response and 25% to 40% reached disease control.

Findings and caveats that apply to the study as a whole: Increased serum interferon-beta after radiation, together with early dynamic changes in blood T cell clones, were reported to be the strongest predictors of response. After treatment with radiotherapy and ipilimumab, TCR clones that came from tumors expanded in the peripheral blood.

Details on this clone: What this receptor recognizes is not known. No clone much larger than this one lies a single base away; base qualities are absent.

The library relied on the immunoSEQ multiplex PCR assay. In TCRdb, the immuneACCESS table is reduced to in-frame sequences with V and J assigned. These tables do not hold every clone; where another copy was compared, an unresolved V gene accounts for under half, and the others remain unexplained. Within this sample are 25,000 to 40,000 clones, with approximately 66% of them counted one time only. The top ten hold 4% of the sample. The study tested focal radiation therapy combined with CTLA-4 blockade (ipilimumab) in patients with chemo-refractory metastatic non-small-cell lung cancer. The sequence was obtained from a human donor with non-small cell lung cancer who had stable disease on radiotherapy plus ipilimumab. Source: peripheral blood, taken from a patient treated with radiotherapy plus ipilimumab.

The CDR3 protein is CASSPRLAGVYEQYF. The DNA sequence is TGTGCCAGCAGCCCGAGACTAGCGGGGGTCTACGAGCAGTACTTC. The receptor chain draws on TRBV5-5 and TRBJ2-7; TRBD2 lines up with 12 middle nucleotides. Trimming leaves V shorter by 4 bases and J shorter by 3 bases, with the junction holding 5 bases beyond the gene matches. CDR3 length: 15 amino acids, cysteine to phenylalanine. The entry retains the CDR3 DNA only, 45 bases that are in frame from base 1. Based on the germline V gene (reference sequence), the CDR1 and CDR2 sequences are SGHKS and YYEKEE.